The rows below give T cell receptor beta chains drawn from one sample of a study of T cell changes during pregnancy in multiple sclerosis. Profiling relied on immunoSEQ multiplex PCR, and the TCRdb table lists in-frame clones only, not all of them. This table holds under 50,000 clones, more than 85% found once. Material: CD8+ T cells from peripheral blood mononuclear cells, obtained in the third trimester of pregnancy. These receptors originate from a female donor with multiple sclerosis, enrolled in a pregnancy study. The CDR3 runs from the conserved cysteine through the conserved F or W. The D gene is left open where the match is weak. Only some rows state a clone size, as once, few, many or a class for expanded clones.

V: TRBV4-1; D: .; size: .; J: TRBJ1-6; DNA: TGCGCCAGCAGCCAACACAGGGAAACTAATTCACCCCTCCACTTT; CDR3: CASSQHRETNSPLHF
V: TRBV2; D: .; size: .; J: TRBJ2-7; DNA: TGTGCCAGCAGCCCGGAGCCTTCTTCCTACGAGCAGTACTTC; CDR3: CASSPEPSSYEQYF
V: TRBV29-1; D: .; size: few; J: TRBJ2-6; DNA: TGCAGCGTTGCACAGATTGAGTCTGGGGCCAACGTCCTGACTTTC; CDR3: CSVAQIESGANVLTF
V: TRBV9; D: .; size: .; J: TRBJ1-6; DNA: TGTGCCAGCAGCCCTCCGGGAGGGACCCATTCACCCCTCCACTTT; CDR3: CASSPPGGTHSPLHF
V: TRBV29-1; D: TRBD2; size: .; J: TRBJ2-3; DNA: TGCAGCGTTGACCCTAGCGGATCCACAGATACGCAGTATTTT; CDR3: CSVDPSGSTDTQYF
V: TRBV4-2; D: TRBD2; size: .; J: TRBJ2-1; DNA: TGTGCCAGCAGCCAAGAGCCTAGCGGTGGGAATGAGCAGTTCTTC; CDR3: CASSQEPSGGNEQFF
V: TRBV10-3; D: TRBD2; size: .; J: TRBJ2-5; DNA: TGTGCCACCAGGAGAGGGGGCGGGAGGGAAGGAGAGACCCAGTACTTC; CDR3: CATRRGGGREGETQYF
V: TRBV6-1; D: TRBD1; size: .; J: TRBJ1-1; DNA: TGTGCCAGCAGTGAAGGGGACAGGGGGAACACTGAAGCTTTCTTT; CDR3: CASSEGDRGNTEAFF
V: TRBV6-4; D: TRBD2; size: once; J: TRBJ2-5; DNA: TGTGCCAGCAGTGTCACTAGCGGGGGCCAAGAGACCCAGTACTTC; CDR3: CASSVTSGGQETQYF
V: TRBV5-6; D: .; size: .; J: TRBJ1-2; DNA: TGTGCCAGCAGCTTGGGAACTGATTATGGCTACACCTTC; CDR3: CASSLGTDYGYTF
V: TRBV6-5; D: TRBD1; size: few; J: TRBJ2-3; DNA: TGTGCCAGCAGTTACTCCGGCCAGGGGGCAGATACGCAGTATTTT; CDR3: CASSYSGQGADTQYF
V: TRBV5-6; D: .; size: .; J: TRBJ1-2; DNA: TGTGCCAGCAGCTTCGCGTATGGCTACACCTTC; CDR3: CASSFAYGYTF
V: TRBV7-3; D: .; size: .; J: TRBJ2-1; DNA: TGTGCCAGCAGCCACACCCAAAACAATGAGCAGTTCTTC; CDR3: CASSHTQNNEQFF
V: TRBV18; D: TRBD2; size: .; J: TRBJ2-1; DNA: TGTGCCAGCTCACCTTCTCTAGCGGGGGGGCTGATTGAGCAGTTCTTC; CDR3: CASSPSLAGGLIEQFF
V: TRBV19; D: TRBD1; size: once; J: TRBJ1-1; DNA: TGTGCCAGTTCCCCCCTCACTTCGACAGGGACAACGTTGAACACTGAAGCTTTCTTT; CDR3: CASSPLTSTGTTLNTEAFF
V: TRBV9; D: TRBD1; size: .; J: TRBJ2-1; DNA: TGTGCCAGCAGCGTAGCCGGGACAGGGGATAATGAGCAGTTCTTC; CDR3: CASSVAGTGDNEQFF
V: TRBV27; D: .; size: .; J: TRBJ1-5; DNA: TGTGCCAGCAGTCCCTCCGGGGGGTATAGCAATCAGCCCCAGCATTTT; CDR3: CASSPSGGYSNQPQHF
V: TRBV7-9; D: .; size: .; J: TRBJ1-4; DNA: TGTGCCAGCAGCTCTTTCGACAGCGGGGAAAAACTGTTTTTT; CDR3: CASSSFDSGEKLFF
V: TRBV5-1; D: .; size: .; J: TRBJ1-2; DNA: TGCGCCAGCAGGAGTGGCTACACCTTC; CDR3: CASRSGYTF
V: TRBV7-9; D: .; size: .; J: TRBJ1-1; DNA: TGTGCCAGCAGCTTAGTTCAGGGGAGCACTGAAGCTTTCTTT; CDR3: CASSLVQGSTEAFF
V: TRBV21-1; D: .; size: .; J: TRBJ2-5; DNA: TGTGCCAGCAGCAAAGCGCTCCAGGGCCAAGAGACCCAGTACTTC; CDR3: CASSKALQGQETQYF
V: TRBV4-1; D: TRBD2; size: .; J: TRBJ2-7; DNA: TGCGCCAGCAGCCAAGTGACTAGCGGTACCTACGAGCAGTACTTC; CDR3: CASSQVTSGTYEQYF
V: TRBV5-1; D: TRBD1; size: .; J: TRBJ2-2; DNA: TGCGCCAGCACCATTTTCCCGGGACAGGGTGTAACCGGGGAGCTGTTTTTT; CDR3: CASTIFPGQGVTGELFF
V: TRBV7-8; D: .; size: .; J: TRBJ1-5; DNA: TGTGCCAGCAGCTTAGCAGGGGCAGGTAATAGCAATCAGCCCCAGCATTTT; CDR3: CASSLAGAGNSNQPQHF
V: TRBV9; D: .; size: .; J: TRBJ1-2; DNA: TGTGCCAGCAGCCAGCCGGGGACTGTCTATGGCTACACCTTC; CDR3: CASSQPGTVYGYTF
V: TRBV10-2; D: .; size: few; J: TRBJ2-2; DNA: TGCGCCAGCAGTGAAGCTTGGGGGGCCGGGGAGCTGTTTTTT; CDR3: CASSEAWGAGELFF
V: TRBV5-8; D: .; size: .; J: TRBJ2-7; DNA: TGTGCCAGCAGCTGGGGCCCGAGGGAGCAGTACTTC; CDR3: CASSWGPREQYF
V: TRBV14; D: .; size: .; J: TRBJ1-1; DNA: TGTGCCAGCAGCCAGGTGCGGGGCACTGAAGCTTTCTTT; CDR3: CASSQVRGTEAFF
V: TRBV7-6; D: TRBD2; size: .; J: TRBJ2-1; DNA: TGTGCCAGCAGCTTATATCTAGCGGGGGGACGGGGTGAGCAGTTCTTC; CDR3: CASSLYLAGGRGEQFF
V: TRBV5-6; D: TRBD2; size: .; J: TRBJ2-1; DNA: TGTGCCAGCAGCTTTGGCAGCGGGGGGGCAAGAGAGCAGTTCTTC; CDR3: CASSFGSGGAREQFF
V: TRBV13; D: .; size: .; J: TRBJ1-5; DNA: TGTGCCAGCAGCTCTAAGCCCGGTCAGCCCCAGCATTTT; CDR3: CASSSKPGQPQHF
V: TRBV27; D: TRBD1; size: .; J: TRBJ2-7; DNA: TGTGCCAGCAGTTGGGGACAGACCTACGAGCAGTACTTC; CDR3: CASSWGQTYEQYF
V: TRBV6-1; D: .; size: .; J: TRBJ1-6; DNA: TGTGCCAGCAGTGTGATTACAACTAGGAACTCCTATAATTCACCCCTCCACTTT; CDR3: CASSVITTRNSYNSPLHF
V: TRBV6-1; D: .; size: once; J: TRBJ1-4; DNA: TGTGCCAGCAGGCAGTCGATTACTACGTTTGAAAAACTGTTTTTT; CDR3: CASRQSITTFEKLFF
V: TRBV23-1; D: .; size: .; J: TRBJ1-3; DNA: TGCGCCAGCAGTCAATGTCTAGTCAGGGTTTTCTCAACTGGAAACACCATATATTTT; CDR3: CASSQCLVRVFSTGNTIYF
V: TRBV6-5; D: TRBD1; size: .; J: TRBJ1-4; DNA: TGTGCCAGCAGTTGGGTTTTTGGACAGGGGGTAGAAAAACTGTTTTTT; CDR3: CASSWVFGQGVEKLFF
V: TRBV19; D: .; size: few; J: TRBJ1-1; DNA: TGTGCCAGTTGCCGGGGGACCACTGAAGCTTTCTTT; CDR3: CASCRGTTEAFF
V: TRBV11-2; D: TRBD2; size: .; J: TRBJ2-5; DNA: TGTGCCAGCAGCTTAGGTCCTAGCGGGGGGGCGGGAGAGACCCAGTACTTC; CDR3: CASSLGPSGGAGETQYF
V: TRBV15; D: TRBD1; size: .; J: TRBJ1-2; DNA: TGTGCCACCAGCAGGGAACCGCCGGGACAGGGGAACGGGGGCTACACCTTC; CDR3: CATSREPPGQGNGGYTF
V: TRBV5-1; D: .; size: .; J: TRBJ1-2; DNA: TGCGCCAGCAGCTCCGCCCCGGACATGGTGGATGGCTACACCTTC; CDR3: CASSSAPDMVDGYTF
V: TRBV5-1; D: TRBD1; size: .; J: TRBJ1-2; DNA: TGCGCCAGCAGCTTTTCTACAGGGGGCGAGGATGGCTACACCTTC; CDR3: CASSFSTGGEDGYTF
V: TRBV7-8; D: .; size: .; J: TRBJ2-3; DNA: TGTGCCAGCAGTCCCATCGGGGGGCCCACAGATACGCAGTATTTT; CDR3: CASSPIGGPTDTQYF
V: TRBV6-6; D: .; size: .; J: TRBJ1-6; DNA: TGTGCCAGCACCCCCAGGCAGGGAGGGTCACCCCTCCACTTT; CDR3: CASTPRQGGSPLHF
V: TRBV15; D: TRBD1; size: once; J: TRBJ2-7; DNA: TGTGCCACCAGCCTTTTGGCGGACAGGGGGTCCTACGAGCAGTACTTC; CDR3: CATSLLADRGSYEQYF
V: TRBV6-5; D: .; size: .; J: TRBJ1-1; DNA: TGTGCCAGCAGGCTAGGGGCAGGCGAGAGGGGGAAAGCTTTCTTT; CDR3: CASRLGAGERGKAFF
V: TRBV2; D: .; size: .; J: TRBJ2-1; DNA: TGTGCCAGCAGTGAACGGGCGGGCTACAATGAGCAGTTCTTC; CDR3: CASSERAGYNEQFF
V: TRBV5-4; D: .; size: .; J: TRBJ2-1; DNA: TGTGCCAGCAGCTTGGTCTGGAGGCCCTCCTACAATGAGCAGTTCTTC; CDR3: CASSLVWRPSYNEQFF
V: TRBV2; D: .; size: .; J: TRBJ1-2; DNA: TGTGCCAGTCCCACCGAGGACACCCTCACCGCTAACTATGGCTACACCTTC; CDR3: CASPTEDTLTANYGYTF
V: TRBV7-9; D: .; size: once; J: TRBJ2-1; DNA: TGTGCCAGCAGCTTAGCTCTCCCCAATGAGCAGTTCTTC; CDR3: CASSLALPNEQFF